One sample yielded the 32 T cell receptor beta chains listed below, sequenced in a study of shared clonotypes between healthy human individuals. The table came from immunoSEQ multiplex PCR; TCRdb's copy has only in-frame clones and leaves some out. The sample includes some 470,000 clones, less than 80% of them seen just once. The sequencing input was PBMCs. The receptors shown here come from a woman aged 40-49 years in good health. Some clones in this sample may be carry-over from other donors' samples.

J is TRBJ1-2 and V is TRBV28, with 9 bases lining up with TRBD1. Germline V gene sequence: CDR1 MDHEN, CDR2 SYDVKM. The CDR3 contains 14 residues. Germline trimming cut 4 bases from V and 6 bases from J; bases unmatched to any gene: 6. CDR3 sequence reads: CASSSGTGWNGYTF. CDR3 in DNA: TGTGCCAGCAGTTCCGGGACAGGGTGGAATGGCTACACCTTC.

J is TRBJ2-6 and V is TRBV9; 7 bases line up with TRBD1. The CDR3 runs to 19 residues. The germline gives CDR1 SGDLS, CDR2 YYNGEE. Losses at the gene ends were 0 bases for V and 0 bases for J; bases not matched to a gene: 9. CDR3 in amino acids: CASSVGVGGSGSGANVLTF. The CDR3 DNA follows: TGTGCCAGCAGCGTAGGAGTAGGGGGCTCTGGCTCTGGGGCCAACGTCCTGACTTTC.

CDR3 bases: TGCGCCAGCAGCTTGGATGGACAGGGGGCGAACGAGCAGTACTTC. Its protein product is CASSLDGQGANEQYF. This chain joins TRBV5-1 and TRBJ2-7; 11 bases fit TRBD1. With V trimmed by 0 bases and J by 5 bases, 4 bases remained unmatched. Germline V gene sequence: CDR1 SGHRS, CDR2 YFSETQ. This CDR3 is built from 15 residues.

The CDR3, as DNA: TGTGCCAGCAGTGAGTCGGGACAGGGGTACTTC. Amino acid sequence: CASSESGQGYF. This chain connects TRBV2 to TRBJ2-5, with 9 nucleotides matching TRBD1. The germline V gene has CDR1 SNHLY and CDR2 FYNNEI. J was trimmed by 13 bases and V by 3 bases; bases with no gene match: 3. The CDR3 totals 11 residues.

The chain joins TRBV12-5 to TRBJ1-1, with TRBD1 matching over 7 bases. Germline V gives CDR1 LGHNT, CDR2 FRNRAP. The CDR3 loop spans 16 amino acids. The V gene end was trimmed by 1 base and the J gene end by 0 bases; junction bases not matched to a gene: 5. CDR3 sequence (DNA): TGTGCTAGTGGTTTGGGAGGGACAGCAATGAACACTGAAGCTTTCTTT. Translation: CASGLGGTAMNTEAFF.

V gene TRBV11-1 combines with J gene TRBJ2-3; 9 nucleotides agree with TRBD2. Germline CDR1 is SGHAT and CDR2 is FQDESV (reference sequence). Trimming at V came to 1 base and at J to 1 base, leaving 3 bases not matched to a gene. CDR3 length equals 16 residues. CDR3 nucleotide sequence: TGTGCCAGCAGCTTAGGACTAGCGGTACGCACAGATACGCAGTATTTT. Its translation is CASSLGLAVRTDTQYF.

J is TRBJ2-1 and V is TRBV7-9; 8 positions agree with TRBD1. In germline, CDR1 is SEHNR, CDR2 FQNEAQ (reference sequence). The CDR3 has 15 residues. The V gene end was trimmed by 5 bases and the J gene end by 4 bases; junction bases not matched to a gene: 7. CDR3 region: CASSRGQDLYNEQFF. For the CDR3, the DNA is TGTGCCAGCAGCAGGGGACAGGACCTATACAATGAGCAGTTCTTC. Full variable domain (remainder filled in from reference TRBV7-9 and TRBJ2-1): DTGVSQNPRHKITKRGQNVTFRCDPISEHNRLYWYRQTLGQGPEFLTYFQNEAQLEKSRLLSDRFSAERPKGSFSTLEIQRTEQGDSAMYLCASSRGQDLYNEQFFGPGTRLTVL.

The genes are TRBV5-1 and TRBJ2-7; 10 nucleotides match TRBD2. V lost 4 bases and J lost 3; bases outside the gene matches: 16. Germline assignment: CDR1 SGHRS and CDR2 YFSETQ. This CDR3 is built from 18 residues. The CDR3 loop reads CASSNTPSGSPLVYEQYF. The CDR3 DNA sequence: TGCGCCAGCAGCAATACTCCTAGCGGGAGCCCCCTTGTCTACGAGCAGTACTTC.

V is TRBV28 and J is TRBJ1-2; the D gene is possibly TRBD1 (5 bases). This CDR3 is built from 12 residues. Germline assignment: CDR1 MDHEN and CDR2 SYDVKM. The ends were cut back, 4 bases at V and 4 bases at J, with 7 bases in the middle. The CDR3 DNA sequence: TGTGCCAGCAGTTGGCAGGGCTATGGCTACACCTTC. Encoded protein: CASSWQGYGYTF.

A remark on this clone: At one boundary the junction diverges from the germline segment, which might be a read error. J is TRBJ2-2 and V is TRBV7-7, with D uncertain. Germline V gene data show CDR1 as SSHAT and CDR2 as FNYEAQ (reference sequence). The CDR3 has 15 amino acids. The CDR3 sequence is CASSLGAANTGELFF. The CDR3 bases are TGTGCTAGCAGCTTAGGTGCAGCTAACACCGGGGAGCTGTTTTTT.

V is TRBV5-1 and J is TRBJ2-5; the match to TRBD2 covers 10 bases. The CDR3 totals 19 residues. Unmatched junction bases numbered 13, after V lost 1 base and J lost 1 base. The V gene's germline CDR1 is SGHRS and CDR2 YFSETQ. DNA of the CDR3: TGCGCCAGCAGCTTGCGGCTAGCGGGAGCTCCTTCGGGCCAAGAGACCCAGTACTTC. Protein sequence: CASSLRLAGAPSGQETQYF.

The V and J genes are TRBV10-3 and TRBJ1-1, with D perhaps TRBD1 (6 bases). Germline V gene data show CDR1 as ENHRY and CDR2 as SYGVKD. The CDR3 consists of 14 residues. V shed 8 bases and J shed 8 bases, with 21 bases lying between them. The chain's CDR3 is CAIGSGDIRPEAFF. The DNA for the CDR3 is TGTGCCATCGGTAGCGGGGACATTAGACCAGAAGCTTTCTTT.

The V and J genes are TRBV10-1 and TRBJ1-2; maybe TRBD1 (5 bases). The CDR3 runs to 13 residues. Germline V gene lookup returns CDR1 WNHNN and CDR2 SYGVQD (reference sequence). Trimming removed 9 bases at V and 3 bases at J, with 14 bases between. The CDR3 nucleotides are TGCGCCAGTCCAGGCAGGGTCCACTATGGCTACACCTTC. Translating it yields CASPGRVHYGYTF.

This chain links TRBV5-1 with TRBJ1-4, with D possibly being TRBD1 (6 bases). The CDR3 length is 14 residues. Germline V lookup: CDR1 SGHRS, CDR2 YFSETQ. The V gene lost 4 bases and the J gene lost 8 bases, with 15 bases spanning the gap. CDR3 sequence: CASSPQGTGEKLFF. The CDR3 bases are TGCGCCAGCAGCCCCCAGGGGACGGGGGAAAAACTGTTTTTT. The full variable domain, completed using reference TRBV5-1 and TRBJ1-4, is KAGVTQTPRYLIKTRGQQVTLSCSPISGHRSVSWYQQTPGQGLQFLFEYFSETQRNKGNFPGRFSGRQFSNSRSEMNVSTLELGDSALYLCASSPQGTGEKLFFGSGTQLSVL.

In its sample, this clone was seen a few times. The genes are TRBV6-6 and TRBJ2-7; unclear D gene. The V end lost 6 bases, the J end lost 2 bases, and 11 bases lay between the germline ends. The CDR3 is made up of 13 amino acids. Germline assignment: CDR1 MNHNY and CDR2 SVGAGI (reference sequence). The CDR3 DNA sequence: TGTGCCAGCAGGTCTTTAAGAGCCTACGAGCAGTACTTC. Residues: CASRSLRAYEQYF.

The V and J genes are TRBV7-2 and TRBJ2-7; 11 nucleotides align to TRBD2. The CDR3 has 14 residues. Trimming cost V 6 bases and J 5 bases; bases outside gene matches: 6. Per the germline V gene, CDR1 is SGHTA and CDR2 is FQGNSA. The CDR3 DNA is TGTGCCAGCAGAACTAGCGGGAGTTCCAACGAGCAGTACTTC. Its protein product is CASRTSGSSNEQYF. Full variable domain (missing parts from reference TRBV7-2 and TRBJ2-7): GAGVSQSPSNKVTEKGKDVELRCDPISGHTALYWYRQSLGQGLEFLIYFQGNSAPDKSGLPSDRFSAERTGGSVSTLTIQRTQQEDSAVYLCASRTSGSSNEQYFGPGTRLTVT.

This clone showed up just a few times. The chain combines TRBV7-9 with TRBJ2-3; 7 nucleotides agree with TRBD1. This CDR3 is 16 amino acids long. Germline V gene lookup returns CDR1 SEHNR and CDR2 FQNEAQ (reference sequence). The CDR3, as DNA: TGTGCTTGGTCGAGGGGGCCCTCTTACGTCACAGATACGCAGTATTTT. Protein product: CAWSRGPSYVTDTQYF.

The V and J genes are TRBV7-9 and TRBJ1-3; D is undetermined. The CDR3 contains 15 residues. Trimming shortened V by 5 bases and J by 4 bases, and 15 bases separated the two germline ends. Germline V gives CDR1 SEHNR, CDR2 FQNEAQ (reference sequence). CDR3 in DNA: TGTGCCAGCAGCCACGTGAGCCCCCCCGGAAACACCATATATTTT. This sequence encodes CASSHVSPPGNTIYF. Complete variable domain (other parts from reference TRBV7-9 and TRBJ1-3): DTGVSQNPRHKITKRGQNVTFRCDPISEHNRLYWYRQTLGQGPEFLTYFQNEAQLEKSRLLSDRFSAERPKGSFSTLEIQRTEQGDSAMYLCASSHVSPPGNTIYFGEGSWLTVV.

Notes on this clone: A much larger clone is a single base away; this may be a read error. The rearrangement joins TRBV28 to TRBJ2-6; no definite D call. This CDR3 is built from 13 residues. Germline V CDR1 and CDR2: MDHEN, SYDVKM. The V end lost 4 bases, the J end lost 2 bases, and 3 bases lay between the germline ends. This CDR3 reads CASSSPGANVLTF. The CDR3 DNA is TGTGCCAGCAGTTCCCCTGGGGCCAACGTCCTGACTTTC.

The chain employs TRBV5-1 and TRBJ1-1, with D possibly being TRBD1 (5 bases). This CDR3 comprises 17 residues. Deletions cut 1 base from V and 0 bases from J, with 16 bases between. Germline V CDR1 and CDR2: SGHRS, YFSETQ. The CDR3 protein is CASSLLGDGSMNTEAFF. CDR3 DNA sequence: TGCGCCAGCAGCTTGCTAGGGGATGGGAGTATGAACACTGAAGCTTTCTTT.

The chain combines TRBV7-9 with TRBJ1-3; D is ambiguous. CDR3 size: 15 residues. Deletions cut 2 bases from V and 0 bases from J, with 8 bases between. Per the germline V gene, CDR1 is SEHNR and CDR2 is FQNEAQ (reference sequence). The CDR3 nucleotides are TGTGCCAGCAGCTTAAGACGGAGCTCTGGAAACACCATATATTTT. This sequence encodes CASSLRRSSGNTIYF.

The J gene is TRBJ2-3, the V gene TRBV5-4; TRBD1 might be the D (5 bases). Germline CDR1 reads SGHNT; CDR2 reads YYREEE (reference sequence). V lost 0 bases and J lost 6, with 11 bases in between. The CDR3 has 14 amino acids. The CDR3 nucleotides read TGTGCCAGCAGCTTGGCCCAGGGCTTTGATACGCAGTATTTT. Its translation is CASSLAQGFDTQYF.

Details on this clone: A read error may account for a junction end that differs from germline. Different DNA sequences within this sample yield the same CDR3. The genes are TRBV2 and TRBJ2-2, with 10 bases aligning to TRBD1. CDR3 length equals 16 residues. CDR1 and CDR2 (germline): SNHLY, FYNNEI. Written as DNA, the CDR3 is TGTGTCAGCTCCGGGACAGGGGTAGGTCTCACCGGGGAGCTGTTTTTT. Residues: CVSSGTGVGLTGELFF.

Regarding this clone: Possible read error: a much larger clone is one base away. The V gene is TRBV11-2, the J gene TRBJ2-1, with D uncertain. The CDR3 extends over 13 amino acids. CDR1 is SGHAT and CDR2 is FQNNGV in the germline V gene. The ends were cut back, 3 bases at V and 0 bases at J, with 3 bases in the middle. CDR3 DNA sequence: TGTGCCAGCAGCTTTGCCTCCTACAATGAGCAGTTCTTC. The encoded protein is CASSFASYNEQFF.

This sequence joins TRBV5-5 and TRBJ1-2; D ambiguous. Germline lookup yields CDR1 SGHKS and CDR2 YYEKEE (reference sequence). The V gene lost 0 bases and the J gene lost 4 bases, with 10 bases spanning the gap. The CDR3 contains 14 residues. The CDR3 DNA reads TGTGCCAGCAGCTTGGGTGCGCGACCCTATGGCTACACCTTC. Encoded protein: CASSLGARPYGYTF.

The chain joins TRBV2 to TRBJ1-2, with TRBD1 matching over 7 bases. The CDR3 covers 12 residues. The ends lost 6 bases at V and 6 bases at J; junction bases unmatched: 4. Germline V gene lookup returns CDR1 SNHLY and CDR2 FYNNEI. The CDR3 DNA follows: TGTGCCAGCAGCTACCAGGGGGATGGCTACACCTTC. Amino acids: CASSYQGDGYTF.

In its sample, this clone was seen once. Written as DNA, the CDR3 is TGTGCCAGCAGCCAAGCAACACGGATGGGCAATCAGCCCCAGCATTTT. This translates into CASSQATRMGNQPQHF. The chain employs TRBV6-6 and TRBJ1-5; D ambiguous. This CDR3 region has 16 residues. In germline, CDR1 is MNHNY, CDR2 SVGAGI (reference sequence). With 6 bases removed from V and 2 bases from J, the gap between germline ends came to 17 bases.

This clone has at least ten counts. The CDR3 loop is CASSIVGATPQETQYF. The CDR3 nucleotides read TGTGCCAGTAGTATTGTAGGGGCTACACCGCAAGAGACCCAGTACTTC. The rearrangement uses TRBV19 and TRBJ2-5; a possible D gene is TRBD1 (5 bases). There are 16 residues in the CDR3. Looked up from germline, CDR1 is LNHDA and CDR2 is SQIVND (reference sequence). Trimming pared 3 bases from V and 2 bases from J, leaving 16 bases between.

The DNA of the CDR3 is TGTGCCAGTAGTAGGGGAAGGGGCTACTACAATGAGCAGTTCTTC. Translating gives CASSRGRGYYNEQFF. V usage is TRBV19 and J usage is TRBJ2-1, with D possibly being TRBD1 (5 bases). Looked up from germline, CDR1 is LNHDA and CDR2 is SQIVND (reference sequence). There are 15 residues in the CDR3. Deletions cut 4 bases from V and 3 bases from J, with 13 bases between.

The chain combines TRBV7-8 with TRBJ2-7, with 10 bases lining up with TRBD2. Germline V gene data show CDR1 as SGHVS and CDR2 as FQNEAQ. The CDR3 is 15 amino acids. The J segment lost 1 base and the V segment lost 6 bases, leaving 6 bases of the junction unmatched. In DNA, the CDR3 is TGTGCCAGCAGAAAGACTAGCGGGTGGTCCTACGAGCAGTACTTC. As protein: CASRKTSGWSYEQYF.

V and J are TRBV11-2 and TRBJ1-3; 8 bases match TRBD1. Trimming cost V 5 bases and J 3 bases; bases outside gene matches: 3. The CDR3 contains 14 residues. Germline CDR1 and CDR2: SGHAT and FQNNGV. This CDR3 is CASSQDRVGNTIYF. The CDR3 coding sequence is TGTGCCAGCAGCCAGGACAGGGTTGGAAACACCATATATTTT.

The chain couples TRBV19 to TRBJ2-7, with TRBD1 matching over 9 bases. The trim removed 8 bases at V and 4 bases at J, leaving 6 bases unmatched. Germline V gives CDR1 LNHDA, CDR2 SQIVND (reference sequence). The CDR3 spans 13 residues. CDR3 amino acids: CASGQGLEYEQYF. The CDR3 DNA is TGTGCCAGTGGACAGGGGCTAGAGTACGAGCAGTACTTC.